The T cell receptor (beta chain) described here comes from a study of T cell responses to AZD1222 COVID-19 vaccine. Libraries were prepared by immunoSEQ multiplex PCR; TCRdb keeps only in-frame clonotypes and omits some of them. The table shows some 140,000 clones, with 85% to 95% occurring only once. This CDR3 is 13 amino acids long. The ends were cut back, 4 bases at V and 0 bases at J, with 7 bases in the middle. Germline V gene sequence: CDR1 MNHEY, CDR2 SVGAGI. The sample was peripheral blood, taken on day 0 of AZD1222 vaccination. The rearrangement joins TRBV6-5 to TRBJ2-7; possibly TRBD2 for D (5 bases). This TCR derives from an adult in good health. CDR3 DNA sequence: TGTGCCAGCAGTTCCGGGAACTCCTACGAGCAGTACTTC. Translated: CASSSGNSYEQYF.